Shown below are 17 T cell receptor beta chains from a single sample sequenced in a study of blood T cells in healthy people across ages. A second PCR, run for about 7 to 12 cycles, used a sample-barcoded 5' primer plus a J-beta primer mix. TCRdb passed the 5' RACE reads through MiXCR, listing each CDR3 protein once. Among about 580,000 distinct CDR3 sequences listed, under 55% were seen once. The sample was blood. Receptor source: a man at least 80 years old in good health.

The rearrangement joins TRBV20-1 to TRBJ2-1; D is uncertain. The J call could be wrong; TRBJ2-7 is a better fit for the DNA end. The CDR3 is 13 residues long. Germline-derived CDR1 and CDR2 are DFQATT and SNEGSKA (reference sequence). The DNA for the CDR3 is TGCAGTGCTAGAGAAACATGGTACAATGAGCAGTACTTC. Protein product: CSARETWYNEQYF.

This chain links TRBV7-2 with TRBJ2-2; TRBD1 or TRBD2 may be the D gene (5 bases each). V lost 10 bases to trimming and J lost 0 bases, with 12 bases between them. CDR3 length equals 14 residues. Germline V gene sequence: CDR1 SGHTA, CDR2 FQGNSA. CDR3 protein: CATGTGPNTGELFF. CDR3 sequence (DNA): TGTGCCACCGGGACGGGGCCGAACACCGGGGAGCTGTTTTTT.

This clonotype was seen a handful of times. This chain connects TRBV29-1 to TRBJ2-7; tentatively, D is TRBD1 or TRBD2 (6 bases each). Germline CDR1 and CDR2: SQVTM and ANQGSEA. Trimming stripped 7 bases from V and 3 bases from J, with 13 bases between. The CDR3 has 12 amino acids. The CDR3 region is CSGGAGDYEQYF. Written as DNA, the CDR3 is TGCAGCGGGGGGGCAGGGGACTACGAGCAGTACTTC.

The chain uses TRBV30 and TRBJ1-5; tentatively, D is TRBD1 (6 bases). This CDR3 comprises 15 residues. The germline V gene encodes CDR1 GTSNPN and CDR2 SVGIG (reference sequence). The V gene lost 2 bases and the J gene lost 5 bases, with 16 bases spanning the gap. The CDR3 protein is CAWSSGTPGDQPQHF. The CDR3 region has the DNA TGTGCCTGGAGTTCCGGGACACCTGGGGATCAGCCCCAGCATTTT.

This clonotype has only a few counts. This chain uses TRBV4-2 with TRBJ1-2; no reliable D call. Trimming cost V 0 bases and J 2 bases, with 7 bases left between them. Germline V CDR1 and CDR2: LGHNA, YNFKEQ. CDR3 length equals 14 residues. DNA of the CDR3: TGTGCCAGCAGCCAAGAAAAAGAAAACTATGGCTACACCTTC. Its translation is CASSQEKENYGYTF.

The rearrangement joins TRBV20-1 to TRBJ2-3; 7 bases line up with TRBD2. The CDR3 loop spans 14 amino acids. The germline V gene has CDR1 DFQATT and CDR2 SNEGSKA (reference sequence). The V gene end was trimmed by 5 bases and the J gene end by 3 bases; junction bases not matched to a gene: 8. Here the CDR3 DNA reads TGCAGTGCTCTCGATGGGCGGGAGACAGATACGCAGTATTTT. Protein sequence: CSALDGRETDTQYF.

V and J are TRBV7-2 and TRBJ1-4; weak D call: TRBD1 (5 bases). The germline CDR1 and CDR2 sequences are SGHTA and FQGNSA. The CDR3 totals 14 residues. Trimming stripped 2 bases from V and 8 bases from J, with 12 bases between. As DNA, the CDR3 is TGTGCCAGCAGCTTACTGGGGGGGGACGAAAAACTGTTTTTT. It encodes CASSLLGGDEKLFF.

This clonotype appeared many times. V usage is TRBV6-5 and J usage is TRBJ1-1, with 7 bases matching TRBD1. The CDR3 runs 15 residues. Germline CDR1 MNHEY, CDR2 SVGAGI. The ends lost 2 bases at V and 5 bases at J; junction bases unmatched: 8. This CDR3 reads CASSYIDRAKTEAFF. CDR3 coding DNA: TGTGCCAGCAGTTACATAGACAGGGCGAAGACTGAAGCTTTCTTT.

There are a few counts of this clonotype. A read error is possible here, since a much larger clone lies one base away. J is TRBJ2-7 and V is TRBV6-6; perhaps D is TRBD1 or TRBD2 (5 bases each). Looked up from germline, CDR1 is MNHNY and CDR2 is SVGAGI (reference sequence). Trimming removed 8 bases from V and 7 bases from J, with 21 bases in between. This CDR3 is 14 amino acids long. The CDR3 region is CASLRGGQGNEQYF. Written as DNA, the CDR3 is TGTGCCAGCCTCCGTGGAGGCCAGGGCAATGAGCAGTACTTC.

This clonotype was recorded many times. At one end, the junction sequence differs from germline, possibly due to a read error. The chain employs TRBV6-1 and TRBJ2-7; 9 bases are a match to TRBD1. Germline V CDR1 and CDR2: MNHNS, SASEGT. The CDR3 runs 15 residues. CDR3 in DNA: TGTGCCAGCAGTAAAGCGGGACAGGGACGCTACGAGCAGTACTTC. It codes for CASSKAGQGRYEQYF.

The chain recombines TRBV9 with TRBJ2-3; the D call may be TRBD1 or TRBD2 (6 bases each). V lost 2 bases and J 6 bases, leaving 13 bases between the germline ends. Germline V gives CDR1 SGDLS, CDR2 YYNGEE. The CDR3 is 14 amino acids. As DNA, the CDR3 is TGTGCCAGCAGCGTCTCCGGGGGCGGGGATACGCAGTATTTT. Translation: CASSVSGGGDTQYF.

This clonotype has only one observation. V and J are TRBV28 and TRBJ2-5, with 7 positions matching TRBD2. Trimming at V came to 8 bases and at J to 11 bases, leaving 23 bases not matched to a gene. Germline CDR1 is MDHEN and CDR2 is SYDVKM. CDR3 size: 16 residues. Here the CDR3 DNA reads TGTGCCAGCCCTGCTACGGGGGGATCTGTTTTCAATGAGCAGTACTTC. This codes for CASPATGGSVFNEQYF.

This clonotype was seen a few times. CDR3 residues: CASSPGTSGGLEETQYF. CDR3 DNA: TGTGCCAGCAGCCCCGGGACTAGCGGGGGGCTCGAAGAGACCCAGTACTTC. V is TRBV9 and J is TRBJ2-5, with TRBD2 identical over 15 bases. The germline CDR1 and CDR2 sequences are SGDLS and YYNGEE. With 4 bases clipped from V and 3 bases from J, the junction kept 7 bases outside the gene matches. CDR3 length equals 17 residues.

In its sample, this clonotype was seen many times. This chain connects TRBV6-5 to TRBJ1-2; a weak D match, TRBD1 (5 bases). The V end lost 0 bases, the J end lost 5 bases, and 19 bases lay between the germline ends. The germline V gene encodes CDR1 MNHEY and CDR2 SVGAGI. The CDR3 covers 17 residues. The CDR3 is CASSYSIGPGQDYGYTF. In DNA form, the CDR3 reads TGTGCCAGCAGTTACTCGATCGGCCCGGGGCAGGATTATGGCTACACCTTC.

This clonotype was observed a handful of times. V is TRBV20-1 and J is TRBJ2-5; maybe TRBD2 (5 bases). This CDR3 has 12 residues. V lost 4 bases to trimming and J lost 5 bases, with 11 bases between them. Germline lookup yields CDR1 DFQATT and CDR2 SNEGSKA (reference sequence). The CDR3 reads CSANEGGETQYF. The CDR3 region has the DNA TGCAGTGCTAACGAGGGTGGGGAGACCCAGTACTTC.

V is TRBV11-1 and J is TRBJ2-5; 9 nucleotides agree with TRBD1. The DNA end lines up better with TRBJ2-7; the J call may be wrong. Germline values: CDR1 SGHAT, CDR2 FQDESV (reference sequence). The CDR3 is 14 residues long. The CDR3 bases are TGTGCCAGCAGCTTAACTACAGGGGGCGGCGAGCAGTACTTC. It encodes CASSLTTGGGEQYF.

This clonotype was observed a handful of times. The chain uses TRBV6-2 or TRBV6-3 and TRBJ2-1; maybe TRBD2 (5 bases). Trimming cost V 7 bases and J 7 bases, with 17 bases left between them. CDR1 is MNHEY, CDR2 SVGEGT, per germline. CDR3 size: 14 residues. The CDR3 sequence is CASTSYHGGNEQFF. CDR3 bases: TGTGCCAGCACAAGTTATCACGGCGGGAATGAGCAGTTCTTC.